The sequence of this T cell receptor beta chain was determined in a study of T cells after yellow fever vaccination. This clonotype was counted a few times. V gave up 1 base and J gave up 6 bases; unmatched junction bases: 4. The CDR3 has 17 residues. The germline V gene encodes CDR1 LGHNA and CDR2 YSLEER. MiXCR was run by TCRdb on the 5' RACE reads, yielding one entry per CDR3 protein. The top ten clones hold approximately 15% of a sample with 450,000 to 650,000 distinct CDR3 sequences, about a fifth of them seen once. The chain joins TRBV4-3 to TRBJ2-1, with TRBD2 matching over 15 bases. The specimen comprised PBMCs, sampled less than 25 days after the first yellow fever vaccination. The origin of this receptor is a man between 18 and 35 years old who received the YFV17D yellow fever vaccine. The CDR3 bases are TGCGCCAGCAGCCAAGCCGGGACTAGCGGGGGGAGCAATGAGCAGTTCTTC. As protein: CASSQAGTSGGSNEQFF.